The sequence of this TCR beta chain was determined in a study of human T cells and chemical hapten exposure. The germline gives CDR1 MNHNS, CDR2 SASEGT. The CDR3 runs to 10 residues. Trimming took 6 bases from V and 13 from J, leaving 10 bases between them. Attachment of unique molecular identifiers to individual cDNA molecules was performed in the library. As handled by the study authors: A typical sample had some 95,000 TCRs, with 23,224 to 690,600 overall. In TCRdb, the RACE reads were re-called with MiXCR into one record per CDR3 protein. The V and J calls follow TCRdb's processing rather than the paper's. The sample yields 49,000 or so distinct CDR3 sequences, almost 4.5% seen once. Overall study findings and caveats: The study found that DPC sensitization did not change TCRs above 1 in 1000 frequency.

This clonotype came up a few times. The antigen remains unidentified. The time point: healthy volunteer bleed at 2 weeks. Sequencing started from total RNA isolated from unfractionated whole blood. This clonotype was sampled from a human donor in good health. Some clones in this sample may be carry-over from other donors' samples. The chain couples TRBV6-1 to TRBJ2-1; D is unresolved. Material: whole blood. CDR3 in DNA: TGTGCCAGCAGCCTTTTATTTCAGTTCTTC. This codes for CASSLLFQFF.